This TCR beta chain was recorded in a study of T cells in Graves' hyperthyroidism and ophthalmopathy (dated by TCRdb to about 2019). With regard to the full study: Peripheral blood samples were taken at initial diagnosis, before any treatment was given. The roughly 90 discovery patients were divided at random into training and test sets in a 7:3 ratio. After sampling, hyperthyroidism patients received methimazole starting at 30 mg daily, and ophthalmopathy patients received high-dose intravenous methylprednisolone. According to the paper, TCR Vbeta CDR3 sequencing was carried out on 135 peripheral blood samples, which came from fewer than 50 ophthalmopathy, 75 or so hyperthyroidism and roughly 17 progressor patients. To identify TCR V-J signatures that set the groups apart, the researchers used a discovery cohort of about a hundred patients, made up of 40 to 45 with Graves' ophthalmopathy and about 60 with stable Graves' hyperthyroidism. Prospective prediction of ophthalmopathy was tested in an independent validation cohort consisting of 18 to 20 hyperthyroidism patients and 17 patients who later progressed to ophthalmopathy. In about 6 Graves' hyperthyroidism patients, the study also compared T-cell repertoires from thyroid tissue with T-cell repertoires from blood.

Of note for this clonotype: What antigen it recognizes has not been identified. No much larger clone is present one base from it, and per-base qualities are unavailable.

The TCR beta CDR3 regions were amplified from the RNA transcripts. A first-round RT-PCR of the TCR CDR3 used the HTBI primer set with the Qiagen OneStep RT-PCR kit. Libraries were constructed in a second round of multiplex PCR, after which size selection and purification were carried out. Sequencing of the libraries was done on an Illumina HiSeq2000 using paired-end 100 bp reads. Turning to the authors' computational methods: SOAPnuke was used to process the raw data, with reads discarded if the reads contained adapters or uncalled bases, had a mean Phred below 15, or lacked an exact constant-primer or identifier match. High-quality paired reads were merged using COPE v1.2.5, and each unique nucleotide sequence was defined as a clonotype. MiTCR v1.1 was used to align the clonotypes against IMGT TRBV, TRBD and TRBJ reference segments. The analysis was restricted to V-J combinations with a frequency above 0.0001, which together covered 99.2% of the repertoires. The TCS score was defined as F50 (clonal expansion) divided by E x V (chaos), with BLOSUM62-based TCRdist calculated between CDR3 peptides within each V-J. Welch's t-statistics and random forest reduced 514 V-J features to roughly 13, which were used in a naive Bayes classifier (R e1071). In TCRdb, the public reads were trimmed at Q25 with fastp and aligned with MiXCR, with productive beta chains retained. Records with the same CDR3 protein are collapsed into one entry carrying the most frequent genes and DNA. In this record, the V and J calls reflect TCRdb's handling and not the investigators' own analysis. Counted in this sample were 300,000 or so distinct CDR3 sequences; approximately 18% of them appeared once. Around 54% of the sample is taken by the ten largest.

Overall study results and their limits: Most expanded thyroid clonotypes (frequency above 0.001) were also detected in blood, a finding suggesting that blood repertoires may reflect thyroid immune responses. Sample size was not statistically predetermined, and blinding of investigators to group allocation was not performed. In cross-validation, a model built on a 13 V-J signature told ophthalmopathy apart from stable hyperthyroidism with 87.88% sensitivity and around 81% specificity, and in testing the same model reached 80%/75%. In validation, progression to ophthalmopathy was predicted by the model with approximately 67% sensitivity and nearly 75% specificity, a median of approximately 6.5 months before onset.

A patient counted as having stable Graves' hyperthyroidism if no progression to ophthalmopathy occurred over 18 months of follow-up. The hyperthyroidism patients were between 18 and 65 years old and newly diagnosed, with a disease duration of less than 2 months. Any patient with an uncontrolled infection, another autoimmune disease, pregnancy or lactation was excluded. Clinical symptoms, serum thyroxine and TRAb, thyroid ultrasound, and orbital computed tomography formed the basis for the diagnoses. Ficoll-Paque density gradient centrifugation was used to isolate PBMCs from 8.5 to 10 ml of fresh peripheral blood. Total RNA was extracted using Trizol reagent, and RNA quality was assessed on an Agilent 2100 Bioanalyzer. Trimming takes 8 bases from V and 4 bases from J, and the germline ends sit 17 bases apart. From its cysteine to its phenylalanine, the CDR3 spans 15 amino acids. The only DNA kept is the CDR3, 45 bases in frame from the first base. CDR1 ENHRY and CDR2 SYGVKD were looked up in the germline V gene.

The clonotype originates from a woman in her fifties or sixties with Graves' hyperthyroidism. The sequenced sample consisted of blood. This chain joins TRBV10-3 to TRBJ2-2, with the D gene possibly TRBD1 or TRBD2, each one fitting 6 bases. The CDR3 protein sequence reads: CAIGVSGARTGELFF. The nucleotides are TGTGCCATCGGGGTTTCGGGGGCCCGCACCGGGGAGCTGTTTTTT.